The rows below give T cell receptor beta chains drawn from one sample of a study of cytomegalovirus exposure and HLA in healthy donors. Produced via immunoSEQ multiplex PCR; TCRdb's table is partial and in-frame only. The data hold under 150,000 clones, with around three quarters observed a single time. Input material: PBMCs. These receptors came from a man aged 18 to 30 in good health and CMV-seronegative. Both conserved end residues are part of each CDR3. D genes are given only for firm matches. Rows give clone size only sometimes, using once, few, many, or a class for an expanded clone.

v_gene	j_gene	d_gene	abundance	CDR3nt	CDR3aa
TRBV19	TRBJ2-1	TRBD1	NA	TGTGCCAGTAGTAGCTCCGGGACAGGGACGAATGAGCAGTTCTTC	CASSSSGTGTNEQFF
TRBV29-1	TRBJ2-2	TRBD1	NA	TGCAGCGCTCTACCCCGGGACAGGGGGTCCGGGGAGCTGTTTTTT	CSALPRDRGSGELFF
TRBV7-2	TRBJ1-2	NA	NA	TGTGCCAGCAGCTCGAATTCTGTTGCGGAAAACTATGGCTACACCTTC	CASSSNSVAENYGYTF
TRBV6-5	TRBJ2-2	NA	NA	TGTGCCAGCAGTTACGTGGGGGGGCCCGGGGAGCTGTTTTTT	CASSYVGGPGELFF
TRBV6-6	TRBJ1-6	TRBD1	NA	TGTGCCAGCAGTTACCCGCCGGGACAGGTTAATTCACCCCTCCACTTT	CASSYPPGQVNSPLHF
TRBV5-1	TRBJ1-6	NA	NA	TGCGCCAGCAGCTCGAGACTGAGCTATAATTCACCCCTCCACTTT	CASSSRLSYNSPLHF
TRBV10-2	TRBJ2-2	NA	NA	TGCGCCACTCTTAGGGGGACGAACACCGGGGAGCTGTTTTTT	CATLRGTNTGELFF
TRBV6-6	TRBJ1-5	NA	once	TGTGCCAGCAAGGACAGTGGCAATCAGCCCCAGCATTTT	CASKDSGNQPQHF
TRBV30	TRBJ1-4	TRBD1	NA	TGTGCCTGGAGTAAGACAGGGGAGATTCACGAAAAACTGTTTTTT	CAWSKTGEIHEKLFF
TRBV11-2	TRBJ2-2	NA	once	TGTGCCAGCAGCTTGGGACTCCCCGGGGAGCTGTTTTTT	CASSLGLPGELFF
TRBV18	TRBJ2-3	TRBD1	NA	TGTGCCAGCTCACCGGCTACAGGGGGAGAGCAGTATTTT	CASSPATGGEQYF
TRBV30	TRBJ2-1	NA	NA	TGTGCCTGGACCGTGTGGACATTCGATGAGCAGTTCTTC	CAWTVWTFDEQFF
TRBV11-3	TRBJ2-2	NA	NA	TGTGCCAGCAGCTTACCCGCCGGGGAGCTGTTTTTT	CASSLPAGELFF